This T cell receptor (beta chain) comes out of a study of Ad26.COV2.S vaccination and SARS-CoV-2 variants. The overall study: Ad26.COV2.S shots went into the muscle once or twice, 56 days apart. Study-wide results and caveats: People who got the vaccine or the placebo had similar non-spike TCR breadth.

In regard to this clone: Its antigen is undetermined.

Described treatment: roughly 18 received Ad26.COV2.S at low or high dose, single or two shots; 5 received placebo; per-sample allocation not given. All samples were drawn on day 63, counting from the first vaccine or placebo injection. V was pared by 6 bases and J by 2 bases, with 8 bases of the junction left unmatched. Germline CDR1 reads SEHNR; CDR2 reads FQNEAQ (reference sequence). The CDR3 sequence is 16 residues long. Assay used: immunoSEQ multiplex PCR; TCRdb lists only in-frame clones, some missing. There are about 680,000 clones in the sample; around 89% occur only once, and approximately 1.5% lies in the top ten.

This chain links TRBV7-9 with TRBJ2-5; 11 nucleotides match TRBD2. The TCR sequence derives from a person between 18 and 65 years old who received the Ad26.COV2.S COVID-19 vaccine or a placebo. Sequencing was performed on peripheral blood, taken in a trial of Ad26.COV2.S vaccine versus placebo. For the CDR3, the DNA is TGTGCCAGCAGACATAATCTAGCGGGGGGACAAGAGACCCAGTACTTC. The encoded protein is CASRHNLAGGQETQYF.